This T cell receptor beta chain is from a study of blood T cell repertoires in COVID-19 (dated by TCRdb to 2020 to 2022). With respect to the entire study: Collaborator samples came from the United States, Italy and Spain and covered acute and convalescent phases of COVID-19. The prospective study material was composed of cDNA or gDNA derived from T cells, B-cell-depleted T cells, or PBMCs. The dataset comprised deeply sampled blood TCRbeta repertoires from subjects exposed to, actively infected with, or recovered from COVID-19. A freely available public database, intended as a resource for researchers studying the immune response to SARS-CoV-2, is where the repertoires were released. Samples were obtained from the ongoing ImmuneRACE study (first 160 participants) and from over a thousand subjects provided by 6 global collaborators. Sample metadata almost always included a de-identified subject ID, COVID-19 status, age in years and sex. Where available, HLA class I and class II types were taken from metadata supplied by the sample provider and were not determined by assay-based typing.

Enrolling through a virtual design, the prospective study's participants ranged in age from roughly 18 to 100 years and lived across roughly 24 United States geographic areas. Cohort assignment in the prospective study relied on participant-reported clinical history from a screening survey and a study questionnaire. Exposed participants were defined as having been in contact with someone with a PCR-confirmed or clinician-diagnosed COVID-19 case within 2 weeks of study entry. Mobile phlebotomists in the prospective study collected whole blood, serum and a nasopharyngeal or oropharyngeal swab from every participant. Over an approximately 2-month period, participants in the prospective study had the option of providing additional blood draws and questionnaires. Before DNA extraction, blood samples from the prospective study were shipped at room temperature or frozen. As to this clone: What this receptor recognizes is not known. There are no base qualities to consult, and no much larger clone falls within one base.

The germline V end is reduced by 3 bases and the J end by 2 bases; junction bases left unmatched: 16. The CDR3, from cysteine to phenylalanine, totals 20 residues. The DNA shown is the 60-base CDR3, in frame from base 1. The germline V gene provides CDR1 KGHSH and CDR2 LQKENI. The immunoSEQ Assay, a bias-controlled multiplex PCR, was used to amplify TCRbeta CDR3 regions from genomic DNA. The source study handled its data this way. The number of nucleated cells in each sample was estimated by amplification of reference gene primers within the assay. To quantify the absolute abundance of each unique TCRbeta CDR3 rearrangement, sequence reads were collapsed and filtered. Productive Simpson clonality was computed per sample as the square root of Simpson's diversity index over productive rearrangements. TCRdb re-hosts the immuneACCESS table, in-frame sequences only. Its copies lack some clones; in the studies checked, an unresolved V gene accounts for under half of them, and the cause for the rest is not known. D and trimming were read from the DNA, whereas the V and J calls and clone size are those reported in that table. Within this sample are 400,000 to 500,000 clones, with more than 70% of them counted one time only. The ten largest clonotypes hold about 1.5% of the sample.

The research as a whole found: The quantity of clinical and demographic metadata differed by source and by participant and was supplied without curation.

The sample was PBMCs or T cells enriched from blood (not recorded which). The sequence is built from TRBV18 and TRBJ1-4, with 9 bases aligning to TRBD1. This clonotype was obtained from a woman in her late teens or twenties who had been exposed to COVID-19. The CDR3 here reads CASSPFRDRVSIGTNEKLFF. The DNA is as follows: TGTGCCAGCTCACCCTTCCGGGACAGGGTTTCTATTGGGACTAATGAAAAACTGTTTTTT.